This T cell receptor (beta chain) was identified during a study of blood T cell repertoires in COVID-19. Study at large: Sites across the United States, Italy and Spain contributed samples from acute and convalescent COVID-19.

Per the authors' pipeline: The authors estimated nucleated cell counts from reference gene primer amplification. The table came from immunoSEQ multiplex PCR; TCRdb's copy has only in-frame clones and leaves some out. V and J calls and clone size are given by that table; D and trimming were obtained from the DNA. The sample lists 250,000 or so clones; approximately 81% were seen once. The V gene end was trimmed by 1 base and the J gene end by 4 bases; junction bases not matched to a gene: 1. Germline V gene lookup returns CDR1 MGHRA and CDR2 YSYEKL. The CDR3 is 16 amino acids. Cohorts were assigned according to the clinical history that participants reported. People in the exposed group encountered a COVID-19 case within 2 weeks before entering the study. This clone came up once.

The chain is built from TRBV4-1 and TRBJ2-1; 13 nucleotides match TRBD2. This TCR came from a woman aged 45-65 years who had been exposed to COVID-19. Sequencing was carried out using PBMCs or T cells enriched from blood (not recorded which). CDR3 DNA: TGCGCCAGCAGCCAAGGACTAGCGGGGGGTTACAATGAGCAGTTCTTC. Its protein product is CASSQGLAGGYNEQFF.